These 18 T cell receptor beta chains were all obtained from the same sample, sequenced in a study of blood T cell repertoires in COVID-19. Produced via immunoSEQ multiplex PCR; TCRdb's table is partial and in-frame only. The table has about 150,000 clones, roughly nine tenths seen once. Sequenced material: peripheral blood. These receptors were collected from a woman in her 70s with acute or convalescent COVID-19.

The chain couples TRBV5-1 to TRBJ1-5, with D perhaps matching TRBD1 (6 bases). This CDR3 is 15 amino acids long. V was cut by 1 base and J by 1 base, with 9 bases left in between. CDR1 SGHRS and CDR2 YFSETQ come from the germline V gene. The CDR3 protein is CASSLSGGSNQPQHF. Here the CDR3 DNA reads TGCGCCAGCAGCTTGTCTGGGGGCAGCAATCAGCCCCAGCATTTT.

The table lists this clone with a count of one. V gene TRBV15 combines with J gene TRBJ2-2; TRBD2 aligns across 8 bases. The V gene's germline CDR1 is LNHNV and CDR2 YYDKDF (reference sequence). Trimming removed 5 bases from V and 2 bases from J; junction bases left unmatched: 4. The CDR3 has 15 residues. CDR3 DNA sequence: TGTGCCACCAGCGCGGCGGGGGGTAACACCGGGGAGCTGTTTTTT. It codes for CATSAAGGNTGELFF.

The V call is TRBV2, the J call TRBJ2-2, with TRBD2 matching 9 bases. The CDR3 contains 14 residues. Trimming cost V 10 bases and J 1 base; bases outside gene matches: 4. Germline V CDR1 and CDR2: SNHLY, FYNNEI. CDR3 loop: CATARGGNTGELFF. As DNA, the CDR3 is TGTGCCACCGCGCGGGGGGGGAACACCGGGGAGCTGTTTTTT.

This chain joins TRBV5-5 and TRBJ1-5; D is perhaps TRBD1 (5 bases). Per the germline V gene, CDR1 is SGHKS and CDR2 is YYEKEE (reference sequence). CDR3 length: 15 residues. The V gene lost 0 bases and the J gene lost 9 bases, with 16 bases spanning the gap. CDR3 loop: CASSLDRTSSTPQHF. CDR3 DNA: TGTGCCAGCAGCTTGGATAGGACATCCTCTACGCCCCAGCATTTT.

V is TRBV6-5 and J is TRBJ2-2; D is unclear. The CDR3 extends over 15 amino acids. From germline, CDR1 is MNHEY and CDR2 SVGAGI. V lost 3 bases to trimming and J lost 0 bases, with 8 bases between them. Here the CDR3 DNA reads TGTGCCAGCAGTTATGGCGGTTCGAACACCGGGGAGCTGTTTTTT. Its protein product is CASSYGGSNTGELFF.

V gene TRBV3-1 (or the pseudogene TRBV3-2) combines with J gene TRBJ2-7; perhaps TRBD2 as D (6 bases). CDR3 length: 16 amino acids. V shed 1 base and J shed 6 bases, with 19 bases lying between them. The germline CDR1 and CDR2 sequences are LGHDT and YNNKEL (reference sequence). The CDR3 protein is CASSQAPRGLGGEQYF. Written as DNA, the CDR3 is TGTGCCAGCAGCCAAGCCCCTAGAGGCTTGGGGGGCGAGCAGTACTTC.

The rearrangement links TRBV6-6 to TRBJ2-1; D not certain. Germline assignment: CDR1 MNHNY and CDR2 SVGAGI (reference sequence). CDR3 length: 12 amino acids. The V gene lost 7 bases and the J gene lost 5 bases, with 9 bases spanning the gap. DNA for the CDR3: TGTGCCAGCACCCACTTCGACAATGAGCAGTTCTTC. It specifies CASTHFDNEQFF.

The chain carries TRBV7-2 and TRBJ1-3; tentative D call: TRBD1 (5 bases). The CDR3 extends over 15 amino acids. The germline V and J ends were trimmed by 2 bases and 2 bases, with 10 bases remaining between them. Germline V lookup: CDR1 SGHTA, CDR2 FQGNSA. The CDR3 nucleotides read TGTGCCAGCAGCTTACAGGGAGGTGCTGGAAACACCATATATTTT. Its translation: CASSLQGGAGNTIYF.

The chain carries TRBV30 and TRBJ1-4; 10 nucleotides line up with TRBD1. Trimming removed 2 bases from V and 0 bases from J; junction bases left unmatched: 15. The CDR3 runs to 20 residues. The germline CDR1 and CDR2 sequences are GTSNPN and SVGIG (reference sequence). This CDR3 reads CAWSSTPGQGIWATNEKLFF. DNA of the CDR3: TGTGCCTGGAGTTCAACCCCGGGACAGGGGATTTGGGCAACTAATGAAAAACTGTTTTTT.

The chain recombines TRBV5-5 with TRBJ1-2; D possibly corresponds to TRBD1 (5 bases). The CDR3 totals 16 residues. Germline CDR1 is SGHKS and CDR2 is YYEKEE (reference sequence). Trimming left V 5 bases short and J 0 bases short, with 17 bases between. This CDR3 is CASSPPPLTANYGYTF. The CDR3 coding sequence is TGTGCCAGCAGTCCTCCTCCTTTGACAGCTAACTATGGCTACACCTTC.

The chain links TRBV7-9 to TRBJ2-7; 7 nucleotides align to TRBD1. The CDR3 consists of 13 residues. The germline gives CDR1 SEHNR, CDR2 FQNEAQ (reference sequence). With 6 bases clipped from V and 0 bases from J, the junction kept 2 bases outside the gene matches. The CDR3 sequence is CASSGTDSYEQYF. CDR3 in DNA: TGTGCCAGCAGTGGGACAGACTCCTACGAGCAGTACTTC.

The chain joins TRBV5-1 to TRBJ2-3, with D possibly TRBD2 on 6 matching bases. Germline V gene data show CDR1 as SGHRS and CDR2 as YFSETQ. V shed 4 bases and J shed 3 bases, with 15 bases lying between them. The CDR3 consists of 15 residues. Here the CDR3 DNA reads TGCGCCAGCAGCCCCCCCGCGGGAAGTACAGATACGCAGTATTTT. Translated: CASSPPAGSTDTQYF.

The rearrangement uses TRBV28 and TRBJ1-6, with D perhaps TRBD1 (6 bases). This CDR3 is 14 amino acids long. Trimming removed 6 bases from V and 3 bases from J, with 9 bases in between. CDR1 and CDR2 from the germline V gene are MDHEN and SYDVKM. CDR3 loop: CASRGGNYNSPLHF. As DNA, the CDR3 is TGTGCCAGCAGAGGGGGAAACTATAATTCACCCCTCCACTTT. Supplemented by reference TRBV28 and TRBJ1-6, the full variable domain reads DVKVTQSSRYLVKRTGEKVFLECVQDMDHENMFWYRQDPGLGLRLIYFSYDVKMKEKGDIPEGYSVSREKKERFSLILESASTNQTSMYLCASRGGNYNSPLHFGNGTRLTVT.

The CDR3 bases are TGTGCCAGCAGCTCTCCGGAGGGGTCTGGAAACACCATATATTTT. Its translation: CASSSPEGSGNTIYF. The chain is built from TRBV9 and TRBJ1-3; tentatively, D is TRBD1 (5 bases). Germline V gene data show CDR1 as SGDLS and CDR2 as YYNGEE. The CDR3 covers 15 residues. The V end was cut by 4 bases, the J end by 1 base, with 12 bases between.

The chain recombines TRBV2 with TRBJ1-3; possibly TRBD1 for D (6 bases). Trimming stripped 7 bases from V and 0 bases from J, with 10 bases between. CDR3 length: 14 residues. From germline, CDR1 is SNHLY and CDR2 FYNNEI. The CDR3 sequence: CASKKDSSGNTIYF. DNA for the CDR3: TGTGCCAGCAAGAAGGACAGCTCTGGAAACACCATATATTTT.

The chain combines TRBV3-1 (or the pseudogene TRBV3-2) with TRBJ2-1; TRBD2 aligns across 13 bases. This CDR3 has 22 residues. The ends lost 4 bases at V and 0 bases at J; junction bases unmatched: 18. The germline CDR1 and CDR2 sequences are LGHDT and YNNKEL (reference sequence). CDR3: CASSPITSPGLAGLSSYNEQFF. The DNA of the CDR3 is TGTGCCAGCAGCCCGATTACGTCTCCGGGACTAGCGGGATTGAGCTCCTACAATGAGCAGTTCTTC.

The chain is built from TRBV25-1 and TRBJ1-6; a possible D gene is TRBD1 (6 bases). Looked up from germline, CDR1 is MGHDK and CDR2 is SYGVNS. The CDR3 length is 14 residues. V was clipped by 8 bases and J by 7 bases, with 15 bases between them. CDR3 bases: TGTGCCAGCTCCCAGACAGGCCGAAATTCACCCCTCCACTTT. It yields the protein CASSQTGRNSPLHF.

The count of this clone is one. This sequence joins TRBV5-6 and TRBJ1-5; the D gene is possibly TRBD1 (5 bases). Trimming left V 4 bases short and J 4 bases short, with 18 bases between. This CDR3 is built from 16 residues. Per germline, CDR1 SGHDT and CDR2 YYEEEE. The DNA of the CDR3 is TGTGCCAGCAGCAGGGGAGGGACGGGGAGGAATCAGCCCCAGCATTTT. As protein: CASSRGGTGRNQPQHF.